The subject of this entry is one T cell receptor beta chain. Its specificity is not known. Germline CDR1 is SGHTA and CDR2 is FQGNSA. The ends were cut back, 1 base at V and 5 bases at J, with 12 bases in the middle. This CDR3 contains 15 residues. These data come from a study of T cell responses to AZD1222 COVID-19 vaccine. The repertoire was sequenced with immunoSEQ multiplex PCR; TCRdb's copy has only in-frame clones and lacks some. Here the sample spans around 84,000 clones, roughly 86% being singletons. Findings of the study overall: Targeting of unmutated variant regions was reportedly seen in nearly half of spike-specific TCRs. Clonal diversity was possibly underestimated, and the donors were mostly white British, with more females.

V gene TRBV7-2 combines with J gene TRBJ2-1; weak D call: TRBD2 (6 bases). Here the sequenced sample was peripheral blood, taken on day 0 of AZD1222 vaccination. The clonotype originates from an adult in good health. For the CDR3, the DNA is TGTGCCAGCAGCTTAGAGCGCGGGACCCACAATGAGCAGTTCTTC. This encodes CASSLERGTHNEQFF. The whole variable domain, filled in from reference TRBV7-2 and TRBJ2-1, reads GAGVSQSPSNKVTEKGKDVELRCDPISGHTALYWYRQSLGQGLEFLIYFQGNSAPDKSGLPSDRFSAERTGGSVSTLTIQRTQQEDSAVYLCASSLERGTHNEQFFGPGTRLTVL.